This T cell receptor (beta chain) was recovered during a study of spatial heterogeneity in lung cancer. The CDR3 sequence is 13 residues long. CDR1 and CDR2 (germline): DFQATT, SNEGSKA (reference sequence). Germline trimming cut 6 bases from V and 8 bases from J; bases unmatched to any gene: 6. This clonotype is judged medium-sized. Time point: sample taken at primary tumor resection. Tumor, nontumor lung or frozen PBMC supplied whole RNA, sequenced without sorting. The cohort: roughly 72 early-stage, untreated non-small cell lung cancer patients. Via MiXCR, TCRdb re-called the 5' RACE reads, giving one row per CDR3 protein. The table lists thousands of distinct CDR3 sequences, about 17% of them singletons.

The starting material was normal lung tissue next to the tumor, obtained at surgery. The chain recombines TRBV20-1 with TRBJ1-6; 8 bases line up with TRBD1. This clonotype originated in a male donor with early-stage non-small cell lung cancer. The CDR3, as DNA: TGCAGTGCACCAGGACAGGGTTATTCACCCCTCCACTTT. This gives the protein CSAPGQGYSPLHF.